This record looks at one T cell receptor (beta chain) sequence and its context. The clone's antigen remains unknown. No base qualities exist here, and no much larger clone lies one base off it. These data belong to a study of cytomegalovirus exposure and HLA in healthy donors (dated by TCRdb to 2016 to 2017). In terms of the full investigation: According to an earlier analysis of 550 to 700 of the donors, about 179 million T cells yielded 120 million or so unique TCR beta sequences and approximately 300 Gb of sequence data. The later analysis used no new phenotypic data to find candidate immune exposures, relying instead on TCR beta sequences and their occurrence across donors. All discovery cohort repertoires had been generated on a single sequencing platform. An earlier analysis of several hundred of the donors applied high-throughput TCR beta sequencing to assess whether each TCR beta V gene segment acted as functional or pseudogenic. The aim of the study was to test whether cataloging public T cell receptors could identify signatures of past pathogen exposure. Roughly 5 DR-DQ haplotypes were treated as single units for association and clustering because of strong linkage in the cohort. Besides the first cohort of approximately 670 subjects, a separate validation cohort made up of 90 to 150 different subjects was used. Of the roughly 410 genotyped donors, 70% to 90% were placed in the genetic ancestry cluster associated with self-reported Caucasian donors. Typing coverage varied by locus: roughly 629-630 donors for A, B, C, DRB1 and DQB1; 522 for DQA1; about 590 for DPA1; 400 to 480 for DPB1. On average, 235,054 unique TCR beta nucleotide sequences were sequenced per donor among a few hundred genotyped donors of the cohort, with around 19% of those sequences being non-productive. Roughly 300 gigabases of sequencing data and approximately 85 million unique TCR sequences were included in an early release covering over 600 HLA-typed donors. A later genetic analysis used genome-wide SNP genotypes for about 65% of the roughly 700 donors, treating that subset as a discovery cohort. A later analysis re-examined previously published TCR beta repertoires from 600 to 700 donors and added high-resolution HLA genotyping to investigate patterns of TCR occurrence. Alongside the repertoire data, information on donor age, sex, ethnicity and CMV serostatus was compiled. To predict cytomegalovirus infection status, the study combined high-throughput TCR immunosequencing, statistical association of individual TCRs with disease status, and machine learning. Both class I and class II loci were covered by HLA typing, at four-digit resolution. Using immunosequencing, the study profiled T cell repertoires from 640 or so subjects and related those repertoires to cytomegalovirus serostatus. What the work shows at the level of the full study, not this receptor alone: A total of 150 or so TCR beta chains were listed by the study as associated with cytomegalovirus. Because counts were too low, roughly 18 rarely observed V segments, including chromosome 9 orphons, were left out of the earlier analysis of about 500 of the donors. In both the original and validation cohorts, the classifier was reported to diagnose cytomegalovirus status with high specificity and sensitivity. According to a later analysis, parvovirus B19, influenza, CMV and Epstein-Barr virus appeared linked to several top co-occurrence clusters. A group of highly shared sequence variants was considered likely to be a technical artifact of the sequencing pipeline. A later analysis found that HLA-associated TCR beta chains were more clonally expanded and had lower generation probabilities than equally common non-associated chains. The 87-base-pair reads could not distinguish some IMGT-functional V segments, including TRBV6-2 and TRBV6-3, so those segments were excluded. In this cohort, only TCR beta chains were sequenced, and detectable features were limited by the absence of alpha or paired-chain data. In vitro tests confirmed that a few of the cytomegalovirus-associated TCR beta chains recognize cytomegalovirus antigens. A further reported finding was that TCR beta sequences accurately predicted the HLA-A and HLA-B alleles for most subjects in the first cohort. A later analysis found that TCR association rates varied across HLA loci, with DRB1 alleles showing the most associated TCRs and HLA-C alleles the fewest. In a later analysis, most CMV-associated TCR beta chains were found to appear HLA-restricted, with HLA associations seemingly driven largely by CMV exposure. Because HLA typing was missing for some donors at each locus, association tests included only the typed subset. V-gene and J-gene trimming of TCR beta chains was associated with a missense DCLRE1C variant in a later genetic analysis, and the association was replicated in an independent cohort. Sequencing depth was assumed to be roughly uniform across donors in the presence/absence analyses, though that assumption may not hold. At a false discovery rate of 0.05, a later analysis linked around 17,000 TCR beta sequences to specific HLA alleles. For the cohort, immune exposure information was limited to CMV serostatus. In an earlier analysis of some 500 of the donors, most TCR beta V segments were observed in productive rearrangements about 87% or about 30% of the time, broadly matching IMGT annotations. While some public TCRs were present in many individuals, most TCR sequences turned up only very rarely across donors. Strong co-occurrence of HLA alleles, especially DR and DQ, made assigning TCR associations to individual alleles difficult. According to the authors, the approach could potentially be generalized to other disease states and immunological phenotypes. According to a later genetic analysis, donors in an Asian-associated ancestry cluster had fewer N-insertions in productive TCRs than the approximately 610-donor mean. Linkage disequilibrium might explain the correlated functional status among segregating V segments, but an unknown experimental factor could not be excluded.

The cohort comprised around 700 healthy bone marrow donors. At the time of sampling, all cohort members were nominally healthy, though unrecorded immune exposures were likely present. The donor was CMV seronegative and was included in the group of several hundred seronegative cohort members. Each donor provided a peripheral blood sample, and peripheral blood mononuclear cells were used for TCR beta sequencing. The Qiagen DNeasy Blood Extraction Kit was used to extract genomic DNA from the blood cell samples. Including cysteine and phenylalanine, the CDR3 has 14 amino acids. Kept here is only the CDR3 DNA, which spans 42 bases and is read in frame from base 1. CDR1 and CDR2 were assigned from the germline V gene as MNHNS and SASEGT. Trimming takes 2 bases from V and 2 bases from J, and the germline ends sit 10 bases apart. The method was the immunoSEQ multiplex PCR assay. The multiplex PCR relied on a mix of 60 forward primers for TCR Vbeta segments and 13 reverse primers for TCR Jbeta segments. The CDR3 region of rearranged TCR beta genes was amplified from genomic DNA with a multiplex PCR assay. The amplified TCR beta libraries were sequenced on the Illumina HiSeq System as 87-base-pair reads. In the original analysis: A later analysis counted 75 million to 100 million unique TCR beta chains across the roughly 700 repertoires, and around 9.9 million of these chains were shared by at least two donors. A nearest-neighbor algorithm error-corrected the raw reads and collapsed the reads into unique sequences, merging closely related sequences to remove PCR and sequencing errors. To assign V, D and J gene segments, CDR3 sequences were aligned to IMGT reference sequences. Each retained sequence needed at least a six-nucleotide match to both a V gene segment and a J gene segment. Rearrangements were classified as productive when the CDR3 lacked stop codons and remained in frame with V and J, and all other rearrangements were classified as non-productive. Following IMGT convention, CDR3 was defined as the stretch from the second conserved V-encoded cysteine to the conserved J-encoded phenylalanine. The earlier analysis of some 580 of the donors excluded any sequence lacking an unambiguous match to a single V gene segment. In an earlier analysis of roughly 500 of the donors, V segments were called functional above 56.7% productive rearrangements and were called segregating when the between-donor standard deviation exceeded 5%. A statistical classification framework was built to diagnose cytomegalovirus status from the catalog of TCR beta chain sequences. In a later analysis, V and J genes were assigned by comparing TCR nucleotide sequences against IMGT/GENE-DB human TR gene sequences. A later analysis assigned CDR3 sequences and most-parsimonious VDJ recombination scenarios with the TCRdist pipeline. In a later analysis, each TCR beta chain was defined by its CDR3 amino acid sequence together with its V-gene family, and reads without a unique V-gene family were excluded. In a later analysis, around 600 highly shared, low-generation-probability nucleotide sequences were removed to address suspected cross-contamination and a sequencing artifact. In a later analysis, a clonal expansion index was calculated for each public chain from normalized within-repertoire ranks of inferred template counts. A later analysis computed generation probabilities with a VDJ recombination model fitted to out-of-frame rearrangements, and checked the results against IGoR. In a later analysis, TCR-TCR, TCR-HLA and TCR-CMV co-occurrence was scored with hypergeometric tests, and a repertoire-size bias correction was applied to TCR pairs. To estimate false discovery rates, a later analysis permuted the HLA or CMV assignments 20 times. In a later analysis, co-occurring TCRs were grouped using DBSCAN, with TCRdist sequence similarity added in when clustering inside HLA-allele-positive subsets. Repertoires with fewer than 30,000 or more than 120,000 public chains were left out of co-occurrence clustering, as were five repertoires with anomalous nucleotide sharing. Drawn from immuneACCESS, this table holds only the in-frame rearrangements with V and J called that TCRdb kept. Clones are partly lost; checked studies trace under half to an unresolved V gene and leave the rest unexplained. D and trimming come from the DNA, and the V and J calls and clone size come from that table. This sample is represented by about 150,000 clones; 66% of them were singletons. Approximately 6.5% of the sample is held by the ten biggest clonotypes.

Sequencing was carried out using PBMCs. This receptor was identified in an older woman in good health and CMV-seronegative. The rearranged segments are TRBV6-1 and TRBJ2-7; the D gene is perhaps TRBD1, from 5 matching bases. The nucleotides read TGTGCCAGCAGTGAAAACAGGCTTACCTACGAGCAGTACTTC. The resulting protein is CASSENRLTYEQYF.